This passage covers 20 T cell receptor beta chains from one sample sequenced in a study of blood T cell repertoires in COVID-19. The repertoire was sequenced with immunoSEQ multiplex PCR; TCRdb's copy has only in-frame clones and lacks some. Of just under 20,000 clones detected, around 90% appear once; the ten largest clones hold about 8%. Sample: peripheral blood. Receptor source: a human donor with active COVID-19. The donor label of this sample is uncertain.

This clone has only one observation. CDR3: CASSIGAGDTYEQYF. DNA of the CDR3: TGTGCCAGTAGTATTGGGGCGGGAGACACCTACGAGCAGTACTTC. This rearrangement joins TRBV19 to TRBJ2-7, with TRBD2 matching 7 bases. V shed 3 bases, J shed 2 bases, and the junction held 7 bases outside the gene matches. The CDR3 loop spans 15 amino acids. Germline CDR1 reads LNHDA; CDR2 reads SQIVND (reference sequence).

The chain employs TRBV11-3 and TRBJ2-7; a weak D match, TRBD2 (6 bases). The CDR3 has 18 amino acids. Germline V CDR1 and CDR2: SGHNT, YENEEA. V was pared by 5 bases and J by 1 base, with 24 bases between. In nucleotides, the CDR3 is TGTGCCAGCAGCCCTGGGGGTTCCGCGGGCGGGAAATCCTACGAGCAGTACTTC. Translating gives CASSPGGSAGGKSYEQYF. The complete variable domain, with remaining parts taken from reference TRBV11-3 and TRBJ2-7, reads EAGVVQSPRYKIIEKKQPVAFWCNPISGHNTLYWYLQNLGQGPELLIRYENEEAVDDSQLPKDRFSAERLKGVDSTLKIQPAELGDSAVYLCASSPGGSAGGKSYEQYFGPGTRLTVT.

The CDR3 spells CASSPAGGNTEAFF. The CDR3 DNA follows: TGTGCCAGCAGTCCCGCCGGGGGAAACACTGAAGCTTTCTTT. The V gene is TRBV2, the J gene TRBJ1-1, with a weak D call TRBD1 (5 bases). Germline V gives CDR1 SNHLY, CDR2 FYNNEI. CDR3 size: 14 residues. The germline V and J ends were trimmed by 5 bases and 2 bases, with 12 bases remaining between them.

J is TRBJ2-6 and V is TRBV3-1 (or the pseudogene TRBV3-2); D might be TRBD2 (5 bases). Per germline, CDR1 LGHDT and CDR2 YNNKEL (reference sequence). Trimming pared 4 bases from V and 0 bases from J, leaving 16 bases between. CDR3 size: 18 residues. The CDR3 DNA follows: TGTGCCAGCAGCCCACGGATTAGCGACCCCTCTGGGGCCAACGTCCTGACTTTC. It codes for CASSPRISDPSGANVLTF.

The chain links TRBV12-3 or TRBV12-4 to TRBJ2-7; 7 positions agree with TRBD2. V dropped 6 bases and J dropped 5; count of bases not matched to a gene: 7. The CDR3 totals 13 residues. CDR3 region: CASRSTSEHEQYF. The CDR3 bases are TGTGCCAGCAGATCCACTAGCGAACACGAGCAGTACTTC.

The gene calls are TRBV24-1 and TRBJ1-4, with TRBD1 identical over 8 bases. The germline gives CDR1 KGHDR, CDR2 SFDVKD. The trim removed 4 bases at V and 5 bases at J, leaving 8 bases unmatched. The CDR3 runs to 16 residues. Here the CDR3 reads CATSDPRQGRNEKLFF. The CDR3 DNA reads TGTGCCACCAGTGACCCTAGACAGGGGCGGAATGAAAAACTGTTTTTT.

The chain joins TRBV30 to TRBJ1-2; TRBD1 aligns across 11 bases. From germline, CDR1 is GTSNPN and CDR2 SVGIG (reference sequence). The V and J ends lost 2 bases and 7 bases, in that order; junction bases with no gene match: 9. The CDR3 sequence is 15 residues long. CDR3 in amino acids: CAWSRDRGFGRGYTF. In nucleotides, the CDR3 is TGTGCCTGGAGTCGGGACAGGGGGTTCGGACGTGGCTACACCTTC. The complete variable domain, with remaining parts taken from reference TRBV30 and TRBJ1-2, reads SQTIHQWPATLVQPVGSPLSLECTVEGTSNPNLYWYRQAAGRGLQLLFYSVGIGQISSEVPQNLSASRPQDRQFILSSKKLLLSDSGFYLCAWSRDRGFGRGYTFGSGTRLTVV.

This sequence joins TRBV19 and TRBJ2-7; D gene unclear. V lost 3 bases to trimming and J lost 0 bases, with 9 bases between them. Germline values: CDR1 LNHDA, CDR2 SQIVND (reference sequence). This CDR3 region has 14 residues. The DNA of the CDR3 is TGTGCCAGTAGTATGGCCAAGTTCTCCTACGAGCAGTACTTC. It codes for CASSMAKFSYEQYF.

This chain connects TRBV7-2 to TRBJ1-2, with no clear D. Trimming left V 1 base short and J 3 bases short, with 9 bases between. CDR3 length equals 14 residues. Germline assignment: CDR1 SGHTA and CDR2 FQGNSA. The CDR3 region is CASSLEPGYYGYTF. As DNA, the CDR3 is TGTGCCAGCAGCTTAGAGCCGGGATACTATGGCTACACCTTC. The whole variable domain, remainder taken from reference TRBV7-2 and TRBJ1-2, is GAGVSQSPSNKVTEKGKDVELRCDPISGHTALYWYRQSLGQGLEFLIYFQGNSAPDKSGLPSDRFSAERTGGSVSTLTIQRTQQEDSAVYLCASSLEPGYYGYTFGSGTRLTVV.

This chain links TRBV11-3 with TRBJ1-6; 7 nucleotides align to TRBD1. This CDR3 region has 15 residues. The junction had 10 bases not matched to a gene; V was cut back by 5 bases and J by 9 bases. Germline V gene data show CDR1 as SGHNT and CDR2 as YENEEA. The chain's CDR3 is CASSLGRQGSSPLHF. CDR3 bases: TGTGCCAGCAGCCTGGGACGACAGGGAAGTTCACCCCTCCACTTT.

J is TRBJ1-4 and V is TRBV7-6; no definite D call. Trimming took off 1 base at V and 3 bases at J, with 9 bases between the two ends. The CDR3 spans 15 residues. CDR1 and CDR2 (germline): SGHVS, FNYEAQ. Here the CDR3 reads CASSLGAQSNEKLFF. For the CDR3, the DNA is TGTGCCAGCAGCTTAGGGGCACAATCTAATGAAAAACTGTTTTTT.

The chain carries TRBV28 and TRBJ1-1, with TRBD1 matching over 8 bases. The CDR3 has 13 amino acids. After removal of 11 bases from V and 4 bases from J, the junction contained 9 bases not matched to a gene. Germline CDR1 reads MDHEN; CDR2 reads SYDVKM. CDR3 coding DNA: TGTGCCGTATCCAGGGGGCTCTCCACTGAAGCTTTCTTT. This codes for CAVSRGLSTEAFF. Together with reference TRBV28 and TRBJ1-1, the CDR3 gives the full variable domain: DVKVTQSSRYLVKRTGEKVFLECVQDMDHENMFWYRQDPGLGLRLIYFSYDVKMKEKGDIPEGYSVSREKKERFSLILESASTNQTSMYLCAVSRGLSTEAFFGQGTRLTVV.

This chain connects TRBV7-9 to TRBJ1-1; TRBD1 matches at 8 bases. Germline trimming cut 6 bases from V and 6 bases from J; bases unmatched to any gene: 6. CDR3 length equals 13 residues. Germline V gene sequence: CDR1 SEHNR, CDR2 FQNEAQ (reference sequence). The CDR3 DNA sequence: TGTGCCAGCAGTGAAACAGGGGGAGCTGAAGCTTTCTTT. It is translated as CASSETGGAEAFF. Full variable domain (remainder filled in from reference TRBV7-9 and TRBJ1-1): DTGVSQNPRHKITKRGQNVTFRCDPISEHNRLYWYRQTLGQGPEFLTYFQNEAQLEKSRLLSDRFSAERPKGSFSTLEIQRTEQGDSAMYLCASSETGGAEAFFGQGTRLTVV.

This chain uses TRBV6-5 with TRBJ2-7; TRBD1 is a possible D gene (6 bases). This CDR3 is 15 amino acids long. From germline, CDR1 is MNHEY and CDR2 SVGAGI. V was trimmed by 0 bases and J by 3 bases, leaving 12 bases between them. The CDR3: CASSYSTGLHYEQYF. The DNA of the CDR3 is TGTGCCAGCAGTTACTCGACAGGACTGCACTACGAGCAGTACTTC.

The rearrangement joins TRBV4-1 to TRBJ2-7, with 8 bases lining up with TRBD1. This CDR3 region has 15 residues. J was trimmed by 3 bases and V by 3 bases; bases with no gene match: 7. Germline CDR1 and CDR2: MGHRA and YSYEKL. The CDR3 DNA follows: TGCGCCAGCAGCCAGGTAGACAGGGGAATCTACGAGCAGTACTTC. This encodes CASSQVDRGIYEQYF.

The chain has TRBV9 and TRBJ2-4; 8 bases are a match to TRBD1. CDR1 is SGDLS and CDR2 is YYNGEE in the germline V gene. The junction had 5 bases not matched to a gene; V was cut back by 7 bases and J by 5 bases. This CDR3 region has 13 residues. CDR3 in amino acids: CASSDRGENIQYF. CDR3 coding DNA: TGTGCCAGCTCCGACAGGGGAGAAAACATTCAGTACTTC.

This chain connects TRBV9 to TRBJ2-1; D is possibly TRBD2 (5 bases). This CDR3 has 15 residues. Deletions cut 0 bases from V and 0 bases from J, with 7 bases between. Germline V gives CDR1 SGDLS, CDR2 YYNGEE. The CDR3 region is CASSVGTLSYNEQFF. For the CDR3, the DNA is TGTGCCAGCAGCGTAGGGACTCTCTCCTACAATGAGCAGTTCTTC. The full variable domain, its missing parts supplied by reference TRBV9 and TRBJ2-1, is DSGVTQTPKHLITATGQRVTLRCSPRSGDLSVYWYQQSLDQGLQFLIQYYNGEERAKGNILERFSAQQFPDLHSELNLSSLELGDSALYFCASSVGTLSYNEQFFGPGTRLTVL.

This chain uses TRBV5-1 with TRBJ2-4; D perhaps matches TRBD2 (6 bases). V lost 2 bases and J 9 bases, leaving 21 bases between the germline ends. Germline V CDR1 and CDR2: SGHRS, YFSETQ. The length of the CDR3 is 16 residues. The CDR3 bases are TGCGCCAGCAGCTTTGGAAGTATGGCCGGCGGGGTCATTCAGTACTTC. It is translated as CASSFGSMAGGVIQYF.

This CDR3 reads CSASKDRVEGYTF. DNA of the CDR3: TGCAGTGCTAGTAAAGACAGGGTGGAGGGCTACACCTTC. V and J are TRBV20-1 and TRBJ1-2; 7 nucleotides line up with TRBD1. Germline V gene sequence: CDR1 DFQATT, CDR2 SNEGSKA (reference sequence). This CDR3 region has 13 residues. After removal of 3 bases from V and 8 bases from J, the junction contained 9 bases not matched to a gene.

This clone has just a few counts. The CDR3 sequence is CASSRGSGGLGEQYF. The CDR3 bases are TGTGCCAGCTCACGGGGTAGCGGAGGCTTGGGGGAGCAGTACTTC. V usage is TRBV18 and J usage is TRBJ2-7; possibly TRBD2 for D (6 bases). V was trimmed by 4 bases and J by 7 bases, leaving 20 bases between them. The CDR3 contains 15 residues. CDR1 and CDR2 from the germline V gene are KGHSH and LQKENI.